This T cell receptor (beta chain) was sequenced for a study of CD8 T cells in ankylosing spondylitis. TCRdb re-analysed the 5' RACE reads in MiXCR, keeping a single row per CDR3 protein. The sample yields tens of thousands of distinct CDR3 sequences, over 2.5% seen once. In its sample, this clonotype was seen a few times. This CDR3 is 15 amino acids long. Germline CDR1 and CDR2: SGDLS and YYNGEE. Trimming removed 2 bases at V and 2 bases at J, with 12 bases between. The chain is built from TRBV9 and TRBJ2-3; TRBD1 might be the D (6 bases). The sample taken for sequencing was blood, either unsorted or a sorted T cell fraction (not recorded which). This receptor was identified in a male donor with ankylosing spondylitis or in good health (not recorded which). The CDR3 nucleotides are TGTGCCAGCAGCGTTTCGGGACACAACACAGATACGCAGTATTTT. Amino acid sequence: CASSVSGHNTDTQYF.